The present TCR beta chain was sequenced within a study of control samples from healthy donors and cancer patients. V lost 2 bases, J lost 4 bases, and 15 bases lay in between. This CDR3 has 16 residues. Germline CDR1 reads WSHSY; CDR2 reads SAAADI. TCRdb's table, derived via immunoSEQ multiplex PCR, lists solely in-frame clones and lacks some. Here the sample spans over 45,000 clones, approximately 89% being singletons. The table lists this clone with a count of one. Sample: PBMCs. This clonotype was sampled from a man aged 40-55 years with colorectal cancer. The V and J genes are TRBV10-2 and TRBJ1-3; D gene ambiguous. CDR3 nucleotide sequence: TGCGCCAGCAGTGAGCTAGACCCCTACCTCGGAAACACCATATATTTT. Translated: CASSELDPYLGNTIYF.